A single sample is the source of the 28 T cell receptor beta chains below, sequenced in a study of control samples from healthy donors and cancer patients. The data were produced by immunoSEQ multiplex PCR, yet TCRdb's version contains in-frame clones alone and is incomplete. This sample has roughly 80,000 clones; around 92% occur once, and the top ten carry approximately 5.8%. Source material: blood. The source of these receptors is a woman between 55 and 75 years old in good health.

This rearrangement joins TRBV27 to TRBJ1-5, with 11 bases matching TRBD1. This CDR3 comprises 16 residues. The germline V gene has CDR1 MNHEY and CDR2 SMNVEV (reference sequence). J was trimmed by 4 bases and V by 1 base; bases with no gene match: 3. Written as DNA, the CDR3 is TGTGCCAGCAGTTTATTGGGGACAGGGGGTAATCAGCCCCAGCATTTT. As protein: CASSLLGTGGNQPQHF.

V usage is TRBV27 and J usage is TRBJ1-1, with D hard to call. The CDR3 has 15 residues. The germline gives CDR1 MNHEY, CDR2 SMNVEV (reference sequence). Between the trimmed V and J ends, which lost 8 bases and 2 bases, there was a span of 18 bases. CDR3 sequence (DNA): TGTGCCAGCCGCACCTCCTTACTCAGTAACACTGAAGCTTTCTTT. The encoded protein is CASRTSLLSNTEAFF.

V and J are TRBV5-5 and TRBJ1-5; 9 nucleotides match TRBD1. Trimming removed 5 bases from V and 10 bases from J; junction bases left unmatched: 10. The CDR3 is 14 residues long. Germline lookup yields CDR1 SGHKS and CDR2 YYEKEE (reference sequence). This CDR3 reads CASRWGQGTSPQHF. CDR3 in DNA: TGTGCCAGCAGGTGGGGACAGGGTACCAGTCCCCAGCATTTT. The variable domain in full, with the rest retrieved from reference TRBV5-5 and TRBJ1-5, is DAGVTQSPTHLIKTRGQQVTLRCSPISGHKSVSWYQQVLGQGPQFIFQYYEKEERGRGNFPDRFSARQFPNYSSELNVNALLLGDSALYLCASRWGQGTSPQHFGDGTRLSIL.

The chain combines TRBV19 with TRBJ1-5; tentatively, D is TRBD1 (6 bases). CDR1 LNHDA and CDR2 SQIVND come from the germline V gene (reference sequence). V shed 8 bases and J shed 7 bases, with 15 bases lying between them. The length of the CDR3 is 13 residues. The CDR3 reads CASSYREGQPQHF. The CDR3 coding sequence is TGTGCCAGTTCTTACAGGGAAGGGCAGCCCCAGCATTTT.

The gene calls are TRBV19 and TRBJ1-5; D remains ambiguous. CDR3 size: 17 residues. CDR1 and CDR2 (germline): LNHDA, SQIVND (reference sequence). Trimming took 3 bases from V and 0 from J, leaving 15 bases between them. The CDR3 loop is CASSMTGSLYSNQPQHF. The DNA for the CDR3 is TGTGCCAGTAGTATGACGGGCAGCCTATATAGCAATCAGCCCCAGCATTTT.

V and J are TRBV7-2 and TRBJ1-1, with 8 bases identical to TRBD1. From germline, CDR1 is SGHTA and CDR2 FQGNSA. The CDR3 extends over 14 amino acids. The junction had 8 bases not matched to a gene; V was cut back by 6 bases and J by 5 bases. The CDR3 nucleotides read TGTGCCAGCAGGCGACAGGGGACGGGGACTGAAGCTTTCTTT. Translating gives CASRRQGTGTEAFF.

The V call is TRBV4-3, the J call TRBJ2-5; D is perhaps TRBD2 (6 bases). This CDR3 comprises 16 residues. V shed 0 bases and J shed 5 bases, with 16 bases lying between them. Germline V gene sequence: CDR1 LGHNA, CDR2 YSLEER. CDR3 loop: CASSQDPRGTGETQYF. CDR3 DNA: TGCGCCAGCAGCCAAGATCCGCGCGGGACGGGGGAGACCCAGTACTTC.

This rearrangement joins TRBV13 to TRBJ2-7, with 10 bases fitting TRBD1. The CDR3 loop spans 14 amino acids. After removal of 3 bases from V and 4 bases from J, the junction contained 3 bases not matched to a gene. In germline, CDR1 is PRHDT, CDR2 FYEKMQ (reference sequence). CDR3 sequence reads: CASSFGQGEYEQYF. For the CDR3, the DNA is TGTGCCAGCAGCTTCGGACAGGGGGAGTACGAGCAGTACTTC.

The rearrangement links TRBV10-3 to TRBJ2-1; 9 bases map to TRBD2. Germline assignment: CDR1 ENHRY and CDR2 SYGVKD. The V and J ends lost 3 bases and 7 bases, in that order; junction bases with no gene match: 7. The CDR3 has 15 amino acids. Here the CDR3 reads CAISESSGIPNEQFF. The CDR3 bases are TGTGCCATCAGTGAATCTAGCGGGATTCCTAATGAGCAGTTCTTC.

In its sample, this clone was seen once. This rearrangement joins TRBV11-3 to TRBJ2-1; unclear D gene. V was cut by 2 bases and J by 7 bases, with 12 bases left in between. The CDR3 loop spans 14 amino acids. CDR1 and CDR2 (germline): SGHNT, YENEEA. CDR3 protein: CASSLTNLGNEQFF. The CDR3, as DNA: TGTGCCAGCAGCTTAACCAACCTTGGGAATGAGCAGTTCTTC.

The CDR3 nucleotides are TGTGCCAGCAGTCTCCAGGGAGGGGGCACTGAAGCTTTCTTT. This sequence encodes CASSLQGGGTEAFF. The chain has TRBV5-4 and TRBJ1-1; TRBD1 is a possible D gene (6 bases). Germline V gene lookup returns CDR1 SGHNT and CDR2 YYREEE (reference sequence). V gave up 5 bases and J gave up 4 bases, with 15 bases separating them. The CDR3 is 14 residues long.

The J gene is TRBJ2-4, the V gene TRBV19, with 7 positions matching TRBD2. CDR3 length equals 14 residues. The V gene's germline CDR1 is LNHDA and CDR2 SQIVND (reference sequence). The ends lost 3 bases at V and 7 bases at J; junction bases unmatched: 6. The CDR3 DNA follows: TGTGCCAGTAGTATCGAGGTGGGAGGGAACATTCAGTACTTC. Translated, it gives CASSIEVGGNIQYF.

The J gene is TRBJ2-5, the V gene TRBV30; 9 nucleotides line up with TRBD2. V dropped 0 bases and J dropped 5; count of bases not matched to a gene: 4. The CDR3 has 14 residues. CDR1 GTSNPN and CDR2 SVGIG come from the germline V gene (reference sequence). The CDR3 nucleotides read TGTGCCTGGAGTGTAGGGACTAGCTCGGAGACCCAGTACTTC. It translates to CAWSVGTSSETQYF.

In nucleotides, the CDR3 is TGCGCCAGCAGTAGGCAGGGCGATTCGTTCTACGAGCAGTACTTC. This encodes CASSRQGDSFYEQYF. The chain recombines TRBV5-1 with TRBJ2-7; TRBD1 might be the D (5 bases). This CDR3 contains 15 residues. The V gene's germline CDR1 is SGHRS and CDR2 YFSETQ. Trimming removed 5 bases at V and 3 bases at J, with 18 bases between.

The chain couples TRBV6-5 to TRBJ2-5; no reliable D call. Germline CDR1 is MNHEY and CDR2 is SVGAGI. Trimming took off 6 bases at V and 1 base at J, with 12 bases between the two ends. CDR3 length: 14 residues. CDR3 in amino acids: CASSDNYPQETQYF. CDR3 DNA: TGTGCCAGCAGCGACAACTATCCCCAAGAGACCCAGTACTTC.

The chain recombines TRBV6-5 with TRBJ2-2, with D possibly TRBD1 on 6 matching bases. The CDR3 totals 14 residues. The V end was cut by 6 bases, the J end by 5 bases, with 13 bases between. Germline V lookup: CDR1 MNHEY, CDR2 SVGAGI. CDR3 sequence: CASSLPQGTGELFF. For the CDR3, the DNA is TGTGCCAGCAGCCTCCCGCAGGGGACCGGGGAGCTGTTTTTT.

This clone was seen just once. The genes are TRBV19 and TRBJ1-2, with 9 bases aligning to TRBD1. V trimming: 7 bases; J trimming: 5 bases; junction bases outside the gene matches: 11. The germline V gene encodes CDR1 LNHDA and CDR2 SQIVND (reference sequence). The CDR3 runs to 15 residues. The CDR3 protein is CASTPEGQGRYGYTF. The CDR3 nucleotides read TGTGCCAGTACCCCGGAGGGACAGGGACGGTATGGCTACACCTTC.

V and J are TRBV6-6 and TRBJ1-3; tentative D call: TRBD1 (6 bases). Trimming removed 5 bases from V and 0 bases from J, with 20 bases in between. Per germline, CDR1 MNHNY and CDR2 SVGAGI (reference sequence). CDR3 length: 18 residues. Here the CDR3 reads CASSLWLGDTSSGNTIYF. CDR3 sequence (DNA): TGTGCCAGCAGTCTGTGGTTGGGGGACACAAGCTCTGGAAACACCATATATTTT.

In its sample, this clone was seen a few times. As DNA, the CDR3 is TGTGCCACCCGTCCAAATTTTCGCGGGATTAGATCAAACAATGAGCAGTTCTTC. The encoded protein is CATRPNFRGIRSNNEQFF. The chain couples TRBV19 to TRBJ2-1; a weak D match, TRBD2 (6 bases). The V gene's germline CDR1 is LNHDA and CDR2 SQIVND (reference sequence). This CDR3 has 18 amino acids. Between the trimmed V and J ends, which lost 10 bases and 5 bases, there was a span of 30 bases.

The CDR3 DNA is TGTGCCAGCAGTTCGTATGGACCGGGGCAAGACTATGGCTACACCTTC. Encoded protein: CASSSYGPGQDYGYTF. The chain combines TRBV28 with TRBJ1-2; weak D call: TRBD1 (5 bases). The V gene lost 4 bases and the J gene lost 3 bases, with 18 bases spanning the gap. The germline CDR1 and CDR2 sequences are MDHEN and SYDVKM. The CDR3 length is 16 residues.

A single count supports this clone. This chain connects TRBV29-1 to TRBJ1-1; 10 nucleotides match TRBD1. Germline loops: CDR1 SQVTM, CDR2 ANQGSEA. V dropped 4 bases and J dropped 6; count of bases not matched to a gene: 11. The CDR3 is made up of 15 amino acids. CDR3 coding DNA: TGCAGCGTTGGCGGGGACAGGGGTTTTATAGCTGAAGCTTTCTTT. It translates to CSVGGDRGFIAEAFF. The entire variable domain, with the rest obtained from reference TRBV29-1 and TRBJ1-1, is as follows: SAVISQKPSRDICQRGTSLTIQCQVDSQVTMMFWYRQQPGQSLTLIATANQGSEATYESGFVIDKFPISRPNLTFSTLTVSNMSPEDSSIYLCSVGGDRGFIAEAFFGQGTRLTVV.

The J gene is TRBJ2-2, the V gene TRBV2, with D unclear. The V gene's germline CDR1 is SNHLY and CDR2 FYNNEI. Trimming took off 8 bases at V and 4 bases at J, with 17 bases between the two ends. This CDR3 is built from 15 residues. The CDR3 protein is CASSPTAARTGELFF. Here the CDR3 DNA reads TGTGCCAGCTCCCCCACGGCAGCCCGCACCGGGGAGCTGTTTTTT.

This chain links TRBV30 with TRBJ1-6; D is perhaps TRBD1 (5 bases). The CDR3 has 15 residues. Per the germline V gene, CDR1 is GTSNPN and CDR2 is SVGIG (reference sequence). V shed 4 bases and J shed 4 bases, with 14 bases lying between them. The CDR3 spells CAWTRRDSYNSPLHF. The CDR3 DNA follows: TGTGCCTGGACCCGCAGGGACTCATATAATTCACCCCTCCACTTT.

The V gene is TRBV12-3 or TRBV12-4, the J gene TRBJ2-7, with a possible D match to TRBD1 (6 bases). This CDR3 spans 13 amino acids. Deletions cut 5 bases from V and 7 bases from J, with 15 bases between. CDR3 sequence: CASSTRGGLEQYF. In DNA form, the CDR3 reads TGTGCCAGCAGTACCAGGGGCGGTTTAGAGCAGTACTTC.

The CDR3 DNA reads TGTGCCAGCAGCAAAGATGTCGCCAGGAATACCCTAGGCTACACCTTC. This gives the protein CASSKDVARNTLGYTF. The chain combines TRBV21-1 with TRBJ1-2; the table calls TRBD1, which could not be checked here. TRBV21-1 is a known pseudogene. This CDR3 contains 16 residues.

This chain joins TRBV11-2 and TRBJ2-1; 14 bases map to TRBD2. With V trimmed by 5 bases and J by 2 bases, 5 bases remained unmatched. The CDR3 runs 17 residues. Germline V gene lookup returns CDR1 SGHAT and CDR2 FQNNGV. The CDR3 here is CASSLGTSGRTYNEQFF. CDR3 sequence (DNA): TGTGCCAGCAGCCTCGGGACTAGCGGGAGAACCTACAATGAGCAGTTCTTC.

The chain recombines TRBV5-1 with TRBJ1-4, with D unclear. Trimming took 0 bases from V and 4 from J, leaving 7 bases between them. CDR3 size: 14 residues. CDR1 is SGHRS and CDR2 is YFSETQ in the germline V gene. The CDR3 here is CASSLDSSNEKLFF. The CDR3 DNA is TGCGCCAGCAGCTTGGACAGCAGTAATGAAAAACTGTTTTTT.

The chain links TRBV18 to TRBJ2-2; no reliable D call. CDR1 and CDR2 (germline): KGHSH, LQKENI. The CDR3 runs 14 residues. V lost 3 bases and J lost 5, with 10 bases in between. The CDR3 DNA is TGTGCCAGCTCACCCATGGGTGATACCGGGGAGCTGTTTTTT. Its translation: CASSPMGDTGELFF.